The T cell receptor (beta chain) under discussion was sequenced for a study of T cell repertoires in ileal Crohn's disease. Across the whole study: Operated complications were stricturing disease (around 60%) and penetrating disease (about 40%).

Time point specified: neoterminal ileum biopsy at postoperative endoscopy, about 6 months after surgery. Patients were adults with ileal or ileocolonic Crohn's disease needing resection. Method: immunoSEQ multiplex PCR; TCRdb's copy keeps in-frame clones and lacks some. The sample holds more than 50,000 clones; about 89% are singletons and the top ten take around 2.1%. The CDR3 has 16 residues. V was trimmed by 4 bases and J by 8 bases, leaving 23 bases between them. Germline CDR1 reads SNHLY; CDR2 reads FYNNEI. The clonotype was recovered from an adult with Crohn's disease. The specimen sequenced was ileal tissue. The rearrangement links TRBV2 to TRBJ1-2; D unresolved. DNA of the CDR3: TGTGCCAGCAGTGCCAACCCCAACCCAATCCAGGCGGGCTACACCTTC. As protein: CASSANPNPIQAGYTF.